What follows are 4 T cell receptor beta chains derived from one specimen sequenced in a study of T cell responses to AZD1222 COVID-19 vaccine. Using immunoSEQ multiplex PCR, the repertoire was profiled, and TCRdb retains in-frame clones only, with some absent. The sample consists of about 120,000 clones, just under 90% of them appearing once. The source was peripheral blood, collected on day 0 of AZD1222 vaccination. The receptors here all came from an adult in good health.

V and J are TRBV9 and TRBJ2-7, with 16 bases aligning to TRBD2. CDR1 and CDR2 (germline): SGDLS, YYNGEE. V gave up 4 bases and J gave up 3 bases; unmatched junction bases: 4. The CDR3 extends over 16 amino acids. The chain's CDR3 is CASSPGTSGRDYEQYF. The CDR3 nucleotides read TGTGCCAGCAGCCCAGGGACTAGCGGGAGGGACTACGAGCAGTACTTC.

The chain couples TRBV24-1 to TRBJ2-3, with 11 bases aligning to TRBD1. Germline V gene data show CDR1 as KGHDR and CDR2 as SFDVKD. The CDR3 extends over 16 amino acids. V was pared by 4 bases and J by 5 bases, with 7 bases of the junction left unmatched. The CDR3 reads CATSETGTGGGDTQYF. The CDR3 coding sequence is TGTGCCACCAGTGAGACCGGGACAGGGGGGGGAGATACGCAGTATTTT.

The V call is TRBV6-5, the J call TRBJ2-4, with TRBD1 matching over 10 bases. The CDR3 is 15 residues long. Per the germline V gene, CDR1 is MNHEY and CDR2 is SVGAGI. V dropped 6 bases and J dropped 2; count of bases not matched to a gene: 4. CDR3 sequence: CASRRTGGTKNIQYF. The CDR3 nucleotides read TGTGCCAGCAGGCGGACAGGGGGAACCAAAAACATTCAGTACTTC.

This clone was detected a few times. V and J are TRBV11-3 and TRBJ2-2; 7 nucleotides line up with TRBD2. The CDR3 extends over 15 amino acids. The V and J ends lost 4 bases and 6 bases, in that order; junction bases with no gene match: 8. From germline, CDR1 is SGHNT and CDR2 YENEEA. CDR3 nucleotides: TGTGCCAGCAGCTCCGGCGGGGAGGGGTCCGGGGAGCTGTTTTTT. Amino acids: CASSSGGEGSGELFF.